The next 8 T cell receptor beta chains were all read from a single sample in a study of OX40 agonist ivuxolimab in advanced cancers. Produced via immunoSEQ multiplex PCR; TCRdb's table is partial and in-frame only. The table lists about 16,000 clones, around 90% of them singletons, with 29% in the top ten. Material: CD4+ or CD8+ T cells sorted from blood, obtained in a trial of the OX40 agonist ivuxolimab. The receptors derive from an adult with an advanced solid tumor such as melanoma, head and neck, liver or kidney cancer.

A few counts support this clone. The chain employs TRBV10-2 and TRBJ2-7, with D unclear. The CDR3 totals 11 residues. The V and J ends lost 5 bases and 5 bases respectively, with 7 bases between them. Germline loops: CDR1 WSHSY, CDR2 SAAADI. The CDR3 protein is CASSKDNEQYF. The CDR3 region has the DNA TGCGCCAGCAGTAAGGATAACGAGCAGTACTTC.

In this sample, this clone turned up a few times. The chain combines TRBV7-2 with TRBJ2-1; D ambiguous. Germline CDR1 reads SGHTA; CDR2 reads FQGNSA. V gave up 3 bases and J gave up 5 bases, with 11 bases separating them. This CDR3 contains 14 residues. CDR3 sequence: CASSFSSMHNEQFF. CDR3 DNA sequence: TGTGCCAGCAGCTTTTCATCGATGCACAATGAGCAGTTCTTC.

This chain uses TRBV10-3 with TRBJ2-3, with TRBD2 identical over 11 bases. J lost 0 bases, V lost 4 bases, and 0 bases had no gene match. The germline V gene has CDR1 ENHRY and CDR2 SYGVKD. This CDR3 is built from 15 residues. The CDR3, as DNA: TGTGCCATCAGTGGGACTAGCGGGAGCACAGATACGCAGTATTTT. Protein sequence: CAISGTSGSTDTQYF.

The rearrangement links TRBV5-1 to TRBJ1-1; D gene ambiguous. V was clipped by 5 bases and J by 0 bases, with 14 bases between them. The CDR3 extends over 15 amino acids. Germline CDR1 SGHRS, CDR2 YFSETQ. For the CDR3, the DNA is TGCGCCAGCAGGCCAAGAACAGATATGAACACTGAAGCTTTCTTT. It specifies CASRPRTDMNTEAFF. The full variable domain, with the rest looked up from reference TRBV5-1 and TRBJ1-1, is KAGVTQTPRYLIKTRGQQVTLSCSPISGHRSVSWYQQTPGQGLQFLFEYFSETQRNKGNFPGRFSGRQFSNSRSEMNVSTLELGDSALYLCASRPRTDMNTEAFFGQGTRLTVV.

The chain joins TRBV7-2 to TRBJ2-1; TRBD2 matches 7 bases. Germline CDR1 and CDR2: SGHTA and FQGNSA. Trimming at V came to 2 bases and at J to 2 bases, leaving 6 bases not matched to a gene. This CDR3 region has 16 residues. In DNA form, the CDR3 reads TGTGCCAGCAGCTTACAGGGCGGGAGACCCTACAATGAGCAGTTCTTC. Encoded protein: CASSLQGGRPYNEQFF.

V gene TRBV7-9 combines with J gene TRBJ2-7, with TRBD1 identical over 9 bases. CDR1 and CDR2 from the germline V gene are SEHNR and FQNEAQ (reference sequence). The CDR3 loop spans 15 amino acids. The junction had 8 bases not matched to a gene; V was cut back by 4 bases and J by 4 bases. CDR3 sequence reads: CASSSGQGTTYEQYF. In DNA, the CDR3 is TGTGCCAGCAGCTCGGGACAGGGAACGACTTACGAGCAGTACTTC.

This chain joins TRBV5-1 and TRBJ2-7; D call uncertain. The CDR3 extends over 13 amino acids. The germline CDR1 and CDR2 sequences are SGHRS and YFSETQ. The V gene lost 3 bases and the J gene lost 4 bases, with 11 bases spanning the gap. The CDR3: CASSWNPNYEQYF. CDR3 coding DNA: TGCGCCAGCAGCTGGAACCCGAATTACGAGCAGTACTTC.

The sample holds one count of this clone. The chain links TRBV7-9 to TRBJ2-5; D remains unclear. The CDR3 length is 14 residues. Trimming left V 2 bases short and J 5 bases short, with 12 bases between. Germline-derived CDR1 and CDR2 are SEHNR and FQNEAQ (reference sequence). The chain's CDR3 is CASSLIGNGETQYF. CDR3 nucleotide sequence: TGTGCCAGCAGCTTAATTGGAAACGGGGAGACCCAGTACTTC.